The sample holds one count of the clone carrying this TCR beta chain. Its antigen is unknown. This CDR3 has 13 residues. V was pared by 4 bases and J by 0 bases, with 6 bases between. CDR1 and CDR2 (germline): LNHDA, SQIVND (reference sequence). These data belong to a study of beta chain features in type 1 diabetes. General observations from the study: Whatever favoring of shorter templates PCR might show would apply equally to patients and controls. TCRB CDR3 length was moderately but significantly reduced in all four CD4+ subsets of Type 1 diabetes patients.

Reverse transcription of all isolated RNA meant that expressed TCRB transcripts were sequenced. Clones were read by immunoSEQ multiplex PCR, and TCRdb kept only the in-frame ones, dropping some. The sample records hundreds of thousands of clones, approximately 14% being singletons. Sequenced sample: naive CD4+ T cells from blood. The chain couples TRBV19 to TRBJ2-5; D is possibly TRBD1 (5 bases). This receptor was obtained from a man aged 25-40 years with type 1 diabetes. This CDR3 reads CASSKGDQETQYF. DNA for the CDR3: TGTGCCAGTAGTAAAGGGGACCAAGAGACCCAGTACTTC.